This TCR beta chain is drawn from a study of siplizumab effects on memory and regulatory T cells. General study findings and limits: Major contributors to the alloresponse seemed to be naive T cells, which also appeared more diverse than memory cells.

This clone was found a few times. The antigen is unknown. V gave up 0 bases and J gave up 14 bases; unmatched junction bases: 10. There are 14 residues in the CDR3. Germline CDR1 LGHNA, CDR2 YNFKEQ. For every sample, around 9.6 x 10^4 TCR templates were assayed. Method: immunoSEQ multiplex PCR; TCRdb's copy keeps in-frame clones and lacks some. The data contain some 100,000 clones, roughly 94% of them singletons. The chain recombines TRBV4-2 with TRBJ2-1; TRBD2 matches at 7 bases. The TCR was taken from a human donor in good health. Source material: Tregs sorted from blood. The DNA of the CDR3 is TGTGCCAGCAGCCAAGATTGGGCCGGGACTAAAAAGTTCTTC. Translated, it gives CASSQDWAGTKKFF.